These 24 T cell receptor beta chains share one sample of origin, sequenced in a study of blood T cell repertoires in COVID-19. The repertoire was sequenced with immunoSEQ multiplex PCR; TCRdb's copy has only in-frame clones and lacks some. The repertoire has hundreds of thousands of clones, 75% to 90% of them found once; the top ten carry about 12%. The sample was peripheral blood. The source is a woman aged 60-75 years with acute or convalescent COVID-19.

This chain links TRBV5-1 with TRBJ2-3; 10 bases are a match to TRBD2. Trimming took 1 base from V and 2 from J; bases not matched to a gene: 1. The CDR3 spans 15 residues. The germline CDR1 and CDR2 sequences are SGHRS and YFSETQ. The CDR3 nucleotides are TGCGCCAGCAGCTTGACTAGCGGGACCACAGATACGCAGTATTTT. Protein: CASSLTSGTTDTQYF.

The gene calls are TRBV5-1 and TRBJ1-5; D perhaps matches TRBD1 (6 bases). Germline V gene data show CDR1 as SGHRS and CDR2 as YFSETQ. The germline V and J ends were trimmed by 7 bases and 4 bases, with 12 bases remaining between them. The length of the CDR3 is 13 residues. The CDR3 region is CASATGRNQPQHF. The DNA for the CDR3 is TGCGCCAGCGCCACAGGGAGAAATCAGCCCCAGCATTTT.

V usage is TRBV7-9 and J usage is TRBJ2-2; TRBD2 matches 10 bases. The J segment lost 0 bases and the V segment lost 4 bases, leaving 11 bases of the junction unmatched. The CDR3 extends over 19 amino acids. CDR1 is SEHNR and CDR2 is FQNEAQ in the germline V gene (reference sequence). CDR3 DNA: TGTGCCAGCAGCTCCTTGGGTAGCGGGAGGCCAGCGAACACCGGGGAGCTGTTTTTT. It encodes CASSSLGSGRPANTGELFF.

This chain joins TRBV19 and TRBJ1-5; no firm D call. CDR3 length equals 12 residues. Per the germline V gene, CDR1 is LNHDA and CDR2 is SQIVND (reference sequence). V gave up 2 bases and J gave up 7 bases, with 6 bases separating them. The DNA of the CDR3 is TGTGCCAGTAGTATACGAGGACAGCCCCAGCATTTT. This codes for CASSIRGQPQHF.

V and J are TRBV5-8 and TRBJ1-2; TRBD1 is a possible D gene (5 bases). The CDR3 loop spans 18 amino acids. V lost 1 base and J lost 8, with 27 bases in between. Per germline, CDR1 SGHTS and CDR2 YDEGEE. The CDR3 DNA sequence: TGTGCCAGCAGCTTGTCCCGTCACCGCGCCCAGGGTGGTGGAGGCTACACCTTC. It translates to CASSLSRHRAQGGGGYTF.

The table lists this clone with a count of one. The rearrangement uses TRBV18 and TRBJ1-1; 7 bases agree with TRBD1. Looked up from germline, CDR1 is KGHSH and CDR2 is LQKENI. The CDR3 loop spans 13 amino acids. V dropped 6 bases and J dropped 4; count of bases not matched to a gene: 5. The CDR3 region is CASSAEGATEAFF. The CDR3 DNA reads TGTGCCAGCTCCGCCGAGGGGGCCACTGAAGCTTTCTTT.

This chain links TRBV7-2 with TRBJ2-3; 10 bases fit TRBD1. In germline, CDR1 is SGHTA, CDR2 FQGNSA. CDR3 size: 15 residues. Trimming removed 1 base from V and 7 bases from J; junction bases left unmatched: 5. As DNA, the CDR3 is TGTGCCAGCAGCTTAGGATGGGACAGGGGAAATACGCAGTATTTT. Amino acid sequence: CASSLGWDRGNTQYF.

This clone is a singleton in its sample. The junction differs from germline at one of its ends, possibly a read error. V gene TRBV11-1 combines with J gene TRBJ2-3; TRBD1 matches 11 bases. The CDR3 loop spans 16 amino acids. Germline CDR1 is SGHAT and CDR2 is FQDESV (reference sequence). The CDR3 loop reads CASSLGQGAITDTQYF. In nucleotides, the CDR3 is TGTGCCAGCAGTTTAGGACAGGGGGCGATCACAGATACGCAGTATTTT. The entire variable domain, with the rest obtained from reference TRBV11-1 and TRBJ2-3, is as follows: EAEVAQSPRYKITEKSQAVAFWCDPISGHATLYWYRQILGQGPELLVQFQDESVVDDSQLPKDRFSAERLKGVDSTLKIQPAELGDSAMYLCASSLGQGAITDTQYFGPGTRLTVL.

The chain couples TRBV30 to TRBJ1-2, with D maybe TRBD1 (5 bases). Germline values: CDR1 GTSNPN, CDR2 SVGIG (reference sequence). Between the trimmed V and J ends, which lost 7 bases and 5 bases, there was a span of 14 bases. This CDR3 is built from 12 residues. CDR3 sequence reads: CASRQREYGYTF. The CDR3 bases are TGTGCCTCCCGACAGAGAGAATATGGCTACACCTTC. The full variable domain, with the rest looked up from reference TRBV30 and TRBJ1-2, is SQTIHQWPATLVQPVGSPLSLECTVEGTSNPNLYWYRQAAGRGLQLLFYSVGIGQISSEVPQNLSASRPQDRQFILSSKKLLLSDSGFYLCASRQREYGYTFGSGTRLTVV.

This chain joins TRBV5-3 and TRBJ2-1; maybe TRBD2 (6 bases). TRBV5-3 carries the ORF label, with uncertain function. Trimming cost V 2 bases and J 8 bases, with 23 bases left between them. CDR3 size: 17 residues. The CDR3 here is CARSFGPAREGGHEQFF. The CDR3, as DNA: TGTGCCAGAAGCTTTGGCCCAGCGCGGGAAGGCGGTCATGAGCAGTTCTTC.

This chain connects TRBV7-9 to TRBJ2-5, with TRBD1 identical over 8 bases. The length of the CDR3 is 15 residues. With V trimmed by 4 bases and J by 0 bases, 4 bases remained unmatched. Germline CDR1 SEHNR, CDR2 FQNEAQ (reference sequence). The CDR3 loop reads CASSWDRRYQETQYF. The CDR3 nucleotides read TGTGCCAGCAGCTGGGACAGGCGGTACCAAGAGACCCAGTACTTC.

This rearrangement joins TRBV28 to TRBJ1-1, with D possibly matching TRBD1 (5 bases). Germline CDR1 reads MDHEN; CDR2 reads SYDVKM. Trimming took off 1 base at V and 11 bases at J, with 11 bases between the two ends. The CDR3 totals 12 residues. CDR3 bases: TGTGCCAGCAGTTTATCGCAGGGAGGGGCTTTCTTT. As protein: CASSLSQGGAFF.

The rearrangement uses TRBV5-4 and TRBJ2-7; 9 bases are shared with TRBD1. Germline V CDR1 and CDR2: SGHNT, YYREEE (reference sequence). With 6 bases clipped from V and 4 bases from J, the junction kept 8 bases outside the gene matches. The CDR3 has 14 residues. In nucleotides, the CDR3 is TGTGCCAGCATTGACGACAGGGGGACTTACGAGCAGTACTTC. This encodes CASIDDRGTYEQYF.

V usage is TRBV27 and J usage is TRBJ2-7; D ambiguous. Trimming stripped 7 bases from V and 5 bases from J, with 15 bases between. Germline lookup yields CDR1 MNHEY and CDR2 SMNVEV (reference sequence). The CDR3 totals 13 residues. CDR3 protein: CASNGRLKHEQYF. The CDR3 DNA is TGTGCCAGCAATGGCCGACTGAAGCACGAGCAGTACTTC.

The chain is built from TRBV7-3 and TRBJ2-1; D is perhaps TRBD1 (6 bases). V was cut by 3 bases and J by 4 bases, with 13 bases left in between. This CDR3 has 15 residues. Germline assignment: CDR1 SGHTA and CDR2 FQGTGA. As DNA, the CDR3 is TGTGCCAGCAGCTTCGGACCAGGGGAGTACAATGAGCAGTTCTTC. It translates to CASSFGPGEYNEQFF.

The chain employs TRBV5-6 and TRBJ1-2; no clear D. The CDR3 length is 14 residues. Germline V gene data show CDR1 as SGHDT and CDR2 as YYEEEE. V dropped 2 bases and J dropped 2 bases, with 10 bases sitting between them. The CDR3 coding sequence is TGTGCCAGCAGCTTTGTCGACACCAACTATGGCTACACCTTC. It yields the protein CASSFVDTNYGYTF.

CDR3 nucleotides: TGTGCCAGCAGTTTAGGGCAGGGTTGGGCACCCCTCCACTTT. The encoded protein is CASSLGQGWAPLHF. V is TRBV28 and J is TRBJ1-6, with D possibly TRBD1 on 5 matching bases. Between the trimmed V and J ends, which lost 2 bases and 11 bases, there was a span of 13 bases. CDR3 length equals 14 residues. Germline CDR1 and CDR2: MDHEN and SYDVKM.

The rearrangement uses TRBV5-4 and TRBJ2-1; 7 bases agree with TRBD2. Trimming cost V 2 bases and J 5 bases; bases outside gene matches: 7. CDR3 length: 15 amino acids. Germline CDR1 and CDR2: SGHNT and YYREEE (reference sequence). The CDR3 bases are TGTGCCAGCAGCTTCCCCGGGACTACAAACAATGAGCAGTTCTTC. It is translated as CASSFPGTTNNEQFF.

The V call is TRBV6-5, the J call TRBJ1-1; D is undetermined. Germline assignment: CDR1 MNHEY and CDR2 SVGAGI. This CDR3 region has 11 residues. The V end lost 4 bases, the J end lost 11 bases, and 11 bases lay between the germline ends. The CDR3 DNA sequence: TGTGCCAGCAGTTCAGGTCTAAGGGCTTTCTTT. Amino acid sequence: CASSSGLRAFF.

The genes are TRBV4-2 and TRBJ2-7, with D possibly TRBD1 on 5 matching bases. Trimming took off 3 bases at V and 2 bases at J, with 11 bases between the two ends. CDR1 is LGHNA, CDR2 YNFKEQ, per germline. The CDR3 runs to 14 residues. The chain's CDR3 is CASSHNAGPYEQYF. The CDR3 DNA follows: TGTGCCAGCAGCCATAACGCAGGGCCCTACGAGCAGTACTTC.

V and J are TRBV2 and TRBJ2-7; 7 bases align to TRBD2. J lost 3 bases, V lost 7 bases, and 9 bases had no gene match. The CDR3 runs 14 residues. Germline loops: CDR1 SNHLY, CDR2 FYNNEI. The CDR3 nucleotides read TGTGCCAGCAAAATGGAGGGAGGGATCTACGAGCAGTACTTC. This gives the protein CASKMEGGIYEQYF.

This sequence joins TRBV4-1 and TRBJ2-7; 7 bases map to TRBD2. V dropped 4 bases and J dropped 3; count of bases not matched to a gene: 9. Looked up from germline, CDR1 is MGHRA and CDR2 is YSYEKL. The CDR3 has 15 residues. CDR3: CASSPGRAGFYEQYF. The CDR3 DNA follows: TGCGCCAGCAGCCCTGGTCGAGCGGGGTTCTACGAGCAGTACTTC.

The chain is built from TRBV5-5 and TRBJ1-6; TRBD1 is a possible D gene (6 bases). The CDR3 runs 16 residues. Trimming shortened V by 4 bases and J by 5 bases, and 16 bases separated the two germline ends. Per germline, CDR1 SGHKS and CDR2 YYEKEE (reference sequence). CDR3 nucleotides: TGTGCCAGCAGCCCAAGGGGGGGAAGGGATAATTCACCCCTCCACTTT. Translating it yields CASSPRGGRDNSPLHF. The full variable domain, its missing parts supplied by reference TRBV5-5 and TRBJ1-6, is DAGVTQSPTHLIKTRGQQVTLRCSPISGHKSVSWYQQVLGQGPQFIFQYYEKEERGRGNFPDRFSARQFPNYSSELNVNALLLGDSALYLCASSPRGGRDNSPLHFGNGTRLTVT.

A remark on this clone: This same CDR3 is encoded by further DNA sequences in the sample. The chain has TRBV15 and TRBJ1-3; D remains unclear. This CDR3 is 15 amino acids long. CDR1 and CDR2 (germline): LNHNV, YYDKDF (reference sequence). Trimming left V 0 bases short and J 1 base short, with 7 bases between. The CDR3 spells CATSRDPGSGNTIYF. CDR3 coding DNA: TGTGCCACCAGCAGAGACCCGGGATCTGGAAACACCATATATTTT.